This TCR beta chain was recovered during a study of control samples from healthy donors and cancer patients. TCRdb's table, derived via immunoSEQ multiplex PCR, lists solely in-frame clones and lacks some. The sample holds more than 75,000 clones; roughly 84% are singletons and the top ten take 30% to 40%. V gave up 3 bases and J gave up 6 bases; unmatched junction bases: 7. This CDR3 spans 14 amino acids. Germline values: CDR1 GTSNPN, CDR2 SVGIG (reference sequence). Sequenced material: PBMCs. The receptor was derived from a man aged 65 to 85 with lung cancer. The rearrangement uses TRBV30 and TRBJ1-1; TRBD1 aligns across 10 bases. CDR3: CAWSQQGTGAEAFF. In DNA, the CDR3 is TGTGCCTGGAGCCAACAAGGGACAGGGGCTGAAGCTTTCTTT.